The TCR beta chain described here comes from a study of T cells in Graves' hyperthyroidism and ophthalmopathy. Study-wide points: Most expanded thyroid clonotypes above 0.001 recurred in blood.

Template material for amplifying TCR beta CDR3 regions consisted of RNA transcripts. HTBI primers were employed in a first-round RT-PCR of the TCR CDR3. TCRdb analysed the multiplex PCR reads with MiXCR anew, one entry per CDR3 protein. The sample comprises about 400,000 distinct CDR3 sequences, approximately 14% of which are singletons, and around a quarter rests with the top ten. Diagnosis relied on clinical symptoms, serum thyroxine and TRAb, thyroid ultrasound and orbital computed tomography. The study collected blood at first hyperthyroidism diagnosis, before any ophthalmopathy symptoms arose. The CDR3 consists of 13 residues. V gave up 3 bases and J gave up 4 bases, with 10 bases separating them. The germline CDR1 and CDR2 sequences are SGHAT and FQNNGV. With respect to this clonotype: Its antigen is undetermined.

The chain employs TRBV11-2 and TRBJ2-7; D not certain. This receptor was obtained from a woman in her late teens or twenties with Graves' hyperthyroidism that later progressed to Graves' ophthalmopathy. What was sequenced was blood. CDR3 sequence: CASSFLQIYEQYF. CDR3 DNA sequence: TGTGCCAGCAGCTTCTTACAGATTTACGAGCAGTACTTC.